This T cell receptor beta chain was sequenced in a study of breast tumors, draining lymph nodes, adjacent tissues listed by TCRdb under 2016. Describing the broader study: TCR beta repertoires were compared across tumor, adjacent nontumor tissue and axillary lymph nodes obtained from breast cancer patients. The study was designed to assess the relationships and possible T-cell exchange between tumor, surrounding tissue and draining lymph node repertoires in human breast cancer.

Sequenced using an Illumina HiSeq 2000. Multiplex PCR amplification was used to generate the TCR beta chain libraries. High-throughput sequencing was used to analyze the amplified TCR beta chain products. TCRdb cleaned the public reads at Q25 with fastp, built clones with MiXCR and kept in-frame beta chains. Each record represents a unique CDR3 protein, reported with the most common genes and DNA among its rows. The sample contains approximately 210,000 distinct CDR3 sequences, approximately 31% of them found a single time. Roughly 1.5% of the sample is held by the ten biggest clonotypes. Broader findings and caveats from the paper: The similarity between tumor and nontumor tissue repertoires was significantly greater in luminal-like breast cancer than in basal-like breast cancer. The conclusion that tumor T cells originate in lymph nodes was framed as consistent with a hypothesis rather than directly demonstrated. The data were considered consistent with the idea that most tumor T cells come from the lymph node and then expand in tumor tissue. Tumors showed preferential V and J gene usage, and their T-cell repertoire diversity fell below that of lymph nodes yet above that of nontumor tissue.

The CDR3 has 15 amino acids, counting the end cysteine and phenylalanine. Of the read, only the CDR3 DNA is kept; its 45 bases are in frame from base 1. CDR1 is given as LNHDA and CDR2 as SQIVND, both from the germline V gene (reference sequence). V has 6 bases trimmed and J has 2 bases trimmed; junction bases matching no gene number 7. Lymph node samples came from the axillary draining lymph nodes of breast cancer patients. This clonotype has at least ten counts. What this receptor recognizes is not known. No clone much larger than this one lies a single base away; base qualities are absent. Sample: axillary lymph node tissue. The sequence is built from TRBV19 and TRBJ2-1; the central 7 bases match TRBD2. This TCR was sampled from a female donor with breast cancer. Some clones in this sample may be carry-over from other donors' samples. The DNA reads TGTGCCAGTAGCATTACTAGCGACCCCTACAATGAGCAGTTCTTC. This is translated as CASSITSDPYNEQFF. The CDR3, completed at both ends by the reference TRBV19 and TRBJ2-1 genes, gives the full variable domain DGGITQSPKYLFRKEGQNVTLSCEQNLNHDAMYWYRQDPGQGLRLIYYSQIVNDFQKGDIAEGYSVSREKKESFPLTVTSAQKNPTAFYLCASSITSDPYNEQFFGPGTRLTVL.